The 6 T cell receptor beta chains below were found in one sample sequenced in a study of beta chain features in type 1 diabetes. Expressed TCRB transcripts were sequenced because the entire RNA isolate underwent reverse transcription. Clones were sequenced by immunoSEQ multiplex PCR, and TCRdb holds only the in-frame ones, with some missing. This table holds nearly 350,000 clones, around 8.5% found once. Points from the study as a whole: People with Type 1 diabetes carried modestly yet significantly shorter TCRB CDR3s in all four CD4+ subsets.

Antigen specificity for these receptors is unknown. Sequencing was carried out using central memory CD4+ T cells from blood. The receptors come from a man younger than 40 with type 1 diabetes.

The chain couples TRBV7-2 to TRBJ2-1; D might be TRBD2 (6 bases). CDR1 is SGHTA, CDR2 FQGNSA, per germline. The CDR3 is 16 residues long. V was cut by 1 base and J by 6 bases, with 16 bases left in between. CDR3 in DNA: TGTGCCAGCAGCTTAGGTAGTGGGGGGTGGTCCAATGAGCAGTTCTTC. Protein product: CASSLGSGGWSNEQFF.

This clone was seen a handful of times. The chain links TRBV5-6 to TRBJ2-3; possible D gene TRBD2, 5 bases. V lost 4 bases, J lost 6 bases, and 12 bases lay in between. The germline gives CDR1 SGHDT, CDR2 YYEEEE. The CDR3 length is 13 residues. The CDR3 DNA reads as TGTGCCAGCAGCGGTATCGGCGGGGATACGCAGTATTTT. Protein: CASSGIGGDTQYF.

This clone was seen a handful of times. The junction and the germline gene differ at one end; a read error may be behind it. V and J are TRBV6-6 and TRBJ2-3; 9 bases align to TRBD1. The CDR3 has 16 amino acids. Germline V gene data show CDR1 as MNHNY and CDR2 as SVGAGI (reference sequence). CDR3: CAISSSGTGSTDTQYF. The CDR3 region has the DNA TGTGCCATCAGTAGCTCCGGGACAGGGAGCACAGATACGCAGTATTTT.

J is TRBJ2-7 and V is TRBV5-6, with D possibly matching TRBD2 (5 bases). The length of the CDR3 is 15 residues. The germline V and J ends were trimmed by 4 bases and 3 bases, with 17 bases remaining between them. The germline gives CDR1 SGHDT, CDR2 YYEEEE. CDR3 sequence reads: CASSGITGDIYEQYF. The CDR3 coding sequence is TGTGCCAGCAGCGGAATAACCGGGGATATCTACGAGCAGTACTTC.

This clone was seen only a few times. This chain uses TRBV7-2 with TRBJ2-1; D ambiguous. The V end lost 1 base, the J end lost 2 bases, and 12 bases lay between the germline ends. Germline CDR1 and CDR2: SGHTA and FQGNSA. There are 16 residues in the CDR3. CDR3 amino acids: CASSLVLLTAYNEQFF. Here the CDR3 DNA reads TGTGCCAGCAGCTTAGTTCTGCTAACGGCCTACAATGAGCAGTTCTTC. Combining the CDR3 with reference TRBV7-2 and TRBJ2-1 gives the whole variable domain GAGVSQSPSNKVTEKGKDVELRCDPISGHTALYWYRQSLGQGLEFLIYFQGNSAPDKSGLPSDRFSAERTGGSVSTLTIQRTQQEDSAVYLCASSLVLLTAYNEQFFGPGTRLTVL.

Only a few counts were recorded for this clone. The chain carries TRBV11-2 and TRBJ2-7, with TRBD2 matching 10 bases. The trim removed 5 bases at V and 6 bases at J, leaving 7 bases unmatched. Germline V gene data show CDR1 as SGHAT and CDR2 as FQNNGV. This CDR3 comprises 14 residues. Written as DNA, the CDR3 is TGTGCCAGCAGCCTGCGGACTAGCGGACTCGAGCAGTACTTC. Its protein product is CASSLRTSGLEQYF. Combining the CDR3 with reference TRBV11-2 and TRBJ2-7 gives the whole variable domain EAGVAQSPRYKIIEKRQSVAFWCNPISGHATLYWYQQILGQGPKLLIQFQNNGVVDDSQLPKDRFSAERLKGVDSTLKIQPAKLEDSAVYLCASSLRTSGLEQYFGPGTRLTVT.